A selection of T cell receptor beta chains follows, all from one sample in a study of shared clonotypes between healthy human individuals. Only in-frame clones appear in the TCRdb table, and some are missing; sequencing was by immunoSEQ multiplex PCR. The data show 450,000 to 500,000 clones, with around four fifths seen just once and 9.5% to 15% held by the top ten. The specimen was PBMCs. The receptor source for this set is a woman aged 40 to 49 in good health. Some clones in this sample may be carry-over from other donors' samples. CDR3s include the opening cysteine and the closing phenylalanine or tryptophan. Fields, in order: clone size, V gene, J gene, D gene, CDR3 protein, CDR3 DNA. D genes are given only for firm matches. Where a row states a size, it is once, few, many or the class of an expanded clone; other rows omit it.

abundance: -
v_gene: TRBV11-3
j_gene: TRBJ2-7
d_gene: TRBD2
CDR3aa: CASSPGRTSGYEQYF
CDR3nt: TGTGCCAGCAGCCCCGGACGGACTAGCGGCTACGAGCAGTACTTC

abundance: -
v_gene: TRBV4-1
j_gene: TRBJ1-3
d_gene: TRBD1
CDR3aa: CASSQEGPDRAGNTIYF
CDR3nt: TGCGCCAGCAGCCAAGAAGGCCCAGACAGGGCTGGAAACACCATATATTTT

abundance: once
v_gene: TRBV7-9
j_gene: TRBJ1-1
d_gene: TRBD1
CDR3aa: CASSLAGQGAAEAFF
CDR3nt: TGTGCCAGCAGCTTAGCGGGACAGGGGGCGGCTGAAGCTTTCTTT

abundance: -
v_gene: TRBV7-7
j_gene: TRBJ2-3
d_gene: -
CDR3aa: CASSIGSSTDTQYF
CDR3nt: TGTGCTAGCAGCATTGGCAGCAGCACAGATACGCAGTATTTT

abundance: -
v_gene: TRBV5-4
j_gene: TRBJ2-1
d_gene: TRBD2
CDR3aa: CASSLGLAGGSYNEQFF
CDR3nt: TGTGCCAGCAGCTTGGGACTAGCGGGAGGGTCCTACAATGAGCAGTTCTTC

abundance: few
v_gene: TRBV2
j_gene: TRBJ2-7
d_gene: TRBD1
CDR3aa: CASRAGQGATYEQYF
CDR3nt: TGTGCCAGCAGGGCCGGACAGGGGGCAACCTACGAGCAGTACTTC

abundance: once
v_gene: TRBV6-1
j_gene: TRBJ1-2
d_gene: -
CDR3aa: CASSQGGGGHGYTF
CDR3nt: TGTGCCAGCAGCCAAGGGGGGGGAGGGCATGGCTACACCTTC

abundance: -
v_gene: TRBV7-9
j_gene: TRBJ1-5
d_gene: -
CDR3aa: CASASQEDQPQHF
CDR3nt: TGTGCCAGCGCAAGCCAGGAGGATCAGCCCCAGCATTTT

abundance: -
v_gene: TRBV2
j_gene: TRBJ2-2
d_gene: -
CDR3aa: CASSGMQNTGELFF
CDR3nt: TGTGCCAGCAGTGGGATGCAGAACACCGGGGAGCTGTTTTTT

abundance: -
v_gene: TRBV6-5
j_gene: TRBJ2-7
d_gene: -
CDR3aa: CASSRGPTVYEQYF
CDR3nt: TGTGCCAGCAGCAGGGGACCGACAGTCTACGAGCAGTACTTC

abundance: -
v_gene: TRBV19
j_gene: TRBJ2-7
d_gene: TRBD2
CDR3aa: CASSSSPGGYEQYF
CDR3nt: TGTGCCAGTAGTTCCAGTCCGGGGGGCTACGAGCAGTACTTC

abundance: -
v_gene: TRBV5-1
j_gene: TRBJ2-5
d_gene: TRBD2
CDR3aa: CASSMAGTSGSETQYF
CDR3nt: TGCGCCAGCAGCATGGCCGGGACTAGTGGTTCAGAGACCCAGTACTTC

abundance: -
v_gene: TRBV5-1
j_gene: TRBJ2-1
d_gene: TRBD2
CDR3aa: CASRGREGFNEQFF
CDR3nt: TGCGCCAGCAGGGGACGGGAGGGATTCAATGAGCAGTTCTTC

abundance: few
v_gene: TRBV5-1
j_gene: TRBJ2-7
d_gene: -
CDR3aa: CASSADSYEQYF
CDR3nt: TGCGCCAGCAGCGCGGACAGCTACGAGCAGTACTTC

abundance: -
v_gene: TRBV12-5
j_gene: TRBJ2-3
d_gene: TRBD2
CDR3aa: CASGLVPGGGPTDTQYF
CDR3nt: TGTGCTAGTGGTTTGGTTCCTGGGGGAGGGCCCACAGATACGCAGTATTTT

abundance: -
v_gene: TRBV30
j_gene: TRBJ2-1
d_gene: -
CDR3aa: CAWSVGGNGNEQFF
CDR3nt: TGTGCCTGGAGTGTTGGAGGGAATGGTAATGAGCAGTTCTTC

abundance: -
v_gene: TRBV7-9
j_gene: TRBJ2-1
d_gene: TRBD1
CDR3aa: CASSQGDRGSHEQFF
CDR3nt: TGTGCCAGCAGCCAAGGGGACAGGGGTAGCCATGAGCAGTTCTTC

abundance: -
v_gene: TRBV29-1
j_gene: TRBJ1-4
d_gene: TRBD1
CDR3aa: CSVAGQGSEKLFF
CDR3nt: TGCAGCGTAGCGGGACAGGGAAGTGAAAAACTGTTTTTT

abundance: -
v_gene: TRBV11-2
j_gene: TRBJ1-4
d_gene: TRBD1
CDR3aa: CASRKGQGARKLFF
CDR3nt: TGTGCCAGCAGAAAGGGACAGGGAGCACGAAAACTGTTTTTT

abundance: few
v_gene: TRBV9
j_gene: TRBJ2-7
d_gene: -
CDR3aa: CASSPDGGASYEQYF
CDR3nt: TGTGCCAGCAGCCCAGATGGGGGAGCGTCCTACGAGCAGTACTTC

abundance: -
v_gene: TRBV11-3
j_gene: TRBJ1-1
d_gene: TRBD1
CDR3aa: CASSWDRGTEAFF
CDR3nt: TGTGCCAGCAGCTGGGACAGGGGGACTGAAGCTTTCTTT

abundance: many
v_gene: TRBV6-4
j_gene: TRBJ2-1
d_gene: TRBD1
CDR3aa: CASSPEDRGGNEQFF
CDR3nt: TGTGCCAGCAGCCCAGAGGACAGGGGTGGCAATGAGCAGTTCTTC

abundance: once
v_gene: TRBV7-2
j_gene: TRBJ1-5
d_gene: -
CDR3aa: CASSVQANQPQHF
CDR3nt: TGTGCCAGCAGTGTACAGGCGAATCAGCCCCAGCATTTT

abundance: -
v_gene: TRBV5-1
j_gene: TRBJ2-1
d_gene: -
CDR3aa: CASSGPPNNEQFF
CDR3nt: TGCGCCAGCAGCGGCCCACCTAACAATGAGCAGTTCTTC

abundance: once
v_gene: TRBV19
j_gene: TRBJ1-1
d_gene: -
CDR3aa: CASSSAFGTEAFF
CDR3nt: TGTGCCAGTAGTTCCGCTTTCGGCACTGAAGCTTTCTTT

abundance: -
v_gene: TRBV18
j_gene: TRBJ1-3
d_gene: -
CDR3aa: CASSPMGLPTKNTIYF
CDR3nt: TGTGCCAGCTCACCGATGGGGCTACCCACCAAGAACACCATATATTTT

abundance: few
v_gene: TRBV5-1
j_gene: TRBJ2-7
d_gene: TRBD2
CDR3aa: CASSSGLAGDEQYF
CDR3nt: TGCGCCAGCAGCTCGGGACTAGCGGGAGACGAGCAGTACTTC

abundance: few
v_gene: TRBV6-6
j_gene: TRBJ1-4
d_gene: -
CDR3aa: CASSYSGESNEKLFF
CDR3nt: TGTGCCAGCAGTTACTCGGGAGAATCCAATGAAAAACTGTTTTTT

abundance: -
v_gene: TRBV21-1
j_gene: TRBJ1-1
d_gene: -
CDR3aa: CASSKGDRNGNTEAFF
CDR3nt: TGTGCCAGCAGCAAAGGAGATCGGAACGGAAACACTGAAGCTTTCTTT

abundance: once
v_gene: TRBV7-8
j_gene: TRBJ1-2
d_gene: -
CDR3aa: CASSLEGGLYGYTF
CDR3nt: TGTGCCAGCAGCTTAGAAGGGGGTCTCTATGGCTACACCTTC

abundance: -
v_gene: TRBV7-2
j_gene: TRBJ2-2
d_gene: -
CDR3aa: CASSTDIIGLGVSGELFF
CDR3nt: TGTGCCAGCAGCACGGACATTATAGGTTTAGGGGTCTCCGGGGAGCTGTTTTTT

abundance: -
v_gene: TRBV2
j_gene: TRBJ2-3
d_gene: TRBD2
CDR3aa: CASSDPGLAGRTDTQYF
CDR3nt: TGTGCCAGCAGTGACCCCGGACTAGCGGGAAGAACAGATACGCAGTATTTT

abundance: -
v_gene: TRBV11-2
j_gene: TRBJ2-2
d_gene: -
CDR3aa: CASSLVAGELFF
CDR3nt: TGTGCCAGCAGCTTAGTTGCCGGGGAGCTGTTTTTT

abundance: -
v_gene: TRBV6-1
j_gene: TRBJ1-4
d_gene: TRBD1
CDR3aa: CASSERGGDEKLFF
CDR3nt: TGTGCCAGCAGTGAAAGAGGGGGCGATGAAAAACTGTTTTTT

abundance: -
v_gene: TRBV7-2
j_gene: TRBJ2-7
d_gene: TRBD1
CDR3aa: CASSLRTGGTYEQYF
CDR3nt: TGTGCCAGCAGCTTACGAACAGGGGGGACCTACGAGCAGTACTTC

abundance: -
v_gene: TRBV7-9
j_gene: TRBJ2-7
d_gene: TRBD2
CDR3aa: CASKASGGPDEQYF
CDR3nt: TGTGCCAGCAAGGCTAGCGGGGGGCCGGACGAGCAGTACTTC

abundance: once
v_gene: TRBV27
j_gene: TRBJ1-6
d_gene: TRBD1
CDR3aa: CASSRDRYSPLHF
CDR3nt: TGTGCCAGCAGCCGGGACAGGTATTCACCCCTCCACTTT

abundance: -
v_gene: TRBV6-4
j_gene: TRBJ2-1
d_gene: -
CDR3aa: CASSCPRDIIYNEQFF
CDR3nt: TGTGCCAGCAGTTGCCCCCGGGACATAATCTACAATGAGCAGTTCTTC

abundance: -
v_gene: TRBV25-1
j_gene: TRBJ1-5
d_gene: -
CDR3aa: CASSEYSNQPQHF
CDR3nt: TGTGCCAGCAGTGAATATAGCAATCAGCCCCAGCATTTT

abundance: -
v_gene: TRBV14
j_gene: TRBJ2-1
d_gene: -
CDR3aa: CASSLVPEAYNEQFF
CDR3nt: TGTGCCAGCAGCTTAGTTCCAGAGGCCTACAATGAGCAGTTCTTC